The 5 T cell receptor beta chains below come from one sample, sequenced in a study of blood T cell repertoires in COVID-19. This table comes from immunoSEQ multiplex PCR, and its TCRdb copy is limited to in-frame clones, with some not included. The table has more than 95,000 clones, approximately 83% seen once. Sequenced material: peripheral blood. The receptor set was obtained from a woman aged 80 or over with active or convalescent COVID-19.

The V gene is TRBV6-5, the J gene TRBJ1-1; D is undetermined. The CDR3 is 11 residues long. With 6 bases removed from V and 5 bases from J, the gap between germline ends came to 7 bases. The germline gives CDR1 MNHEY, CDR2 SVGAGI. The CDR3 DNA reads TGTGCCAGCAGCCGTAATACTGAAGCTTTCTTT. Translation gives CASSRNTEAFF.

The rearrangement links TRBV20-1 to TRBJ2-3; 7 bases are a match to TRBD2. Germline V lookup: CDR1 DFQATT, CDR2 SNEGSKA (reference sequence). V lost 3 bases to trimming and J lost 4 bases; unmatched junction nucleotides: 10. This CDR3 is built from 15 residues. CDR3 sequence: CSASFVGGQADTQYF. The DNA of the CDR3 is TGCAGTGCTAGTTTCGTGGGAGGGCAGGCAGATACGCAGTATTTT.

CDR3 protein: CASSPLSKGGVVYEQYF. The CDR3 DNA reads as TGTGCCAGCTCACCACTGTCGAAAGGCGGGGTCGTTTACGAGCAGTACTTC. This sequence joins TRBV18 and TRBJ2-7, with a tentative D call TRBD2 (6 bases). The CDR3 sequence is 17 residues long. Trimming cost V 1 base and J 4 bases, with 20 bases left between them. The germline gives CDR1 KGHSH, CDR2 LQKENI.

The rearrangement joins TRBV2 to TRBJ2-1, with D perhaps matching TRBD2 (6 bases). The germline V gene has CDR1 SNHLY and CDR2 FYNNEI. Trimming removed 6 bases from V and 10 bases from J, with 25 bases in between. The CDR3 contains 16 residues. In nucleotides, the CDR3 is TGTGCCAGCAGCCCGTCTTGGGGGACTCCCCAGCGGGAGCAGTTCTTC. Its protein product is CASSPSWGTPQREQFF.

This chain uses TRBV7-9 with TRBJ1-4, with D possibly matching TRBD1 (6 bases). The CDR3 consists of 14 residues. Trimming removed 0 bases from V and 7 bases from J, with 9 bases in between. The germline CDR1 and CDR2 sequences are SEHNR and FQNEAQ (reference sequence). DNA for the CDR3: TGTGCCAGCAGCTTAGCACAGGGAGTTGAAAAACTGTTTTTT. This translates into CASSLAQGVEKLFF.